The present T cell receptor (beta chain) was sequenced within a study of tumor and adjacent non-tumor tissue in lung cancer. Study in general: The patients, 10 men and 4 or 5 women, were roughly 30 to 85 with stage I to III disease. Study observations and caveats: Significantly higher TCR diversity was found in tumor than normal lung.

A modified ARM-PCR protocol with three rounds of nested PCR amplified TCRbeta. A single record per CDR3 protein comes from TCRdb applying MiXCR to the multiplex PCR reads. The table includes tens of thousands of distinct CDR3 sequences, 55% to 75% detected once. Germline values: CDR1 DFQATT, CDR2 SNEGSKA (reference sequence). The CDR3 extends over 17 amino acids. This clonotype showed up just once. Its antigen is not known. A much larger clone is a single base away; this may be a read error. No cell sorting was done before RNA was extracted from the tissue. The rearrangement links TRBV20-1 to TRBJ2-1; D call uncertain. This sequence was found in a woman aged 40 to 55 with non-small cell lung cancer. Sequencing was done on a sample of lung tumor tissue. The DNA of the CDR3 is TGCAATGCTAGGGCCCCGACGGCAGTGAGCTCCTACAATGAGCAGTTCTTC. Residues: CNARAPTAVSSYNEQFF.